This passage covers 9 T cell receptor beta chains from one sample sequenced in a study of OX40 agonist ivuxolimab in advanced cancers. TCRdb's table, derived via immunoSEQ multiplex PCR, lists solely in-frame clones and lacks some. The profile shows about 67,000 clones, more than 75% of them singletons. Sequences were derived from CD4+ or CD8+ T cells sorted from blood, sampled in a trial of the OX40 agonist ivuxolimab. Source of these receptors: an adult with an advanced solid tumor such as melanoma, head and neck, liver or kidney cancer.

The chain links TRBV7-2 to TRBJ1-1, with D tentatively TRBD1 (6 bases). The germline gives CDR1 SGHTA, CDR2 FQGNSA. The germline V and J ends were trimmed by 3 bases and 5 bases, with 16 bases remaining between them. This CDR3 region has 15 residues. Here the CDR3 DNA reads TGTGCCAGCAGCTTGGACCAGGGGAGCGGGACTGAAGCTTTCTTT. Its translation: CASSLDQGSGTEAFF.

J is TRBJ2-7 and V is TRBV29-1; D ambiguous. Deletions cut 1 base from V and 1 base from J, with 17 bases between. This CDR3 has 16 residues. Germline CDR1 is SQVTM and CDR2 is ANQGSEA. The CDR3 nucleotides read TGCAGCGTTGAAGTGGGTCGGTACAATATTTCCTACGAGCAGTACGTC. This sequence encodes CSVEVGRYNISYEQYV.

V is TRBV19 and J is TRBJ1-5; TRBD1 agrees at 11 bases. After removal of 7 bases from V and 4 bases from J, the junction contained 12 bases not matched to a gene. The CDR3 extends over 17 amino acids. Looked up from germline, CDR1 is LNHDA and CDR2 is SQIVND (reference sequence). In DNA form, the CDR3 reads TGTGCCAGTACCCGATCCAGGACAGGGGGCAGGAATCAGCCCCAGCATTTT. Amino acids: CASTRSRTGGRNQPQHF.

The chain couples TRBV7-2 to TRBJ2-5; D is uncertain. CDR3 length: 11 amino acids. Germline CDR1 SGHTA, CDR2 FQGNSA. The ends were cut back, 4 bases at V and 5 bases at J, with 5 bases in the middle. CDR3 in DNA: TGTGCCAGCAGCTCAAGGGAGACCCAGTACTTC. This gives the protein CASSSRETQYF.

The genes are TRBV30 and TRBJ1-1; no definite D call. Germline V gene data show CDR1 as GTSNPN and CDR2 as SVGIG (reference sequence). Between the trimmed V and J ends, which lost 4 bases and 5 bases, there was a span of 14 bases. The CDR3 consists of 13 residues. CDR3: CAWNRVPGTEAFF. Written as DNA, the CDR3 is TGTGCCTGGAATAGGGTCCCGGGTACTGAAGCTTTCTTT.

The chain joins TRBV28 to TRBJ1-1; D is possibly TRBD1 (6 bases). V lost 3 bases, J lost 1 base, and 12 bases lay in between. Germline V gene sequence: CDR1 MDHEN, CDR2 SYDVKM. This CDR3 region has 15 residues. The DNA for the CDR3 is TGTGCCAGCAGTTTGCCGGGGGCACAGAACACTGAAGCTTTCTTT. Protein product: CASSLPGAQNTEAFF.

The chain joins TRBV7-2 to TRBJ2-2, with 9 positions matching TRBD1. CDR3 size: 15 residues. J lost 5 bases, V lost 6 bases, and 7 bases had no gene match. CDR1 SGHTA and CDR2 FQGNSA come from the germline V gene. Written as DNA, the CDR3 is TGTGCCAGCAGTTTTGACAGGGGGAGTACCGGGGAGCTGTTTTTT. This sequence encodes CASSFDRGSTGELFF.

This clone appeared once. This chain connects TRBV5-6 to TRBJ2-5; D perhaps matches TRBD1 (7 bases). CDR1 and CDR2 from the germline V gene are SGHDT and YYEEEE. Trimming cost V 5 bases and J 4 bases, with 21 bases left between them. CDR3 length: 16 residues. This chain's CDR3 is CASSSDRVGTRETQYF. The CDR3 coding sequence is TGTGCCAGCAGTTCCGACAGGGTAGGGACTCGAGAGACCCAGTACTTC.

The chain joins TRBV18 to TRBJ1-1, with 8 nucleotides matching TRBD1. This CDR3 is 15 amino acids long. Germline-derived CDR1 and CDR2 are KGHSH and LQKENI. After removal of 2 bases from V and 5 bases from J, the junction contained 7 bases not matched to a gene. This chain's CDR3 is CASSPAVQGETEAFF. CDR3 in DNA: TGTGCCAGCTCACCAGCCGTACAGGGGGAGACTGAAGCTTTCTTT. Supplemented by reference TRBV18 and TRBJ1-1, the full variable domain reads NAGVMQNPRHLVRRRGQEARLRCSPMKGHSHVYWYRQLPEEGLKFMVYLQKENIIDESGMPKERFSAEFPKEGPSILRIQQVVRGDSAAYFCASSPAVQGETEAFFGQGTRLTVV.